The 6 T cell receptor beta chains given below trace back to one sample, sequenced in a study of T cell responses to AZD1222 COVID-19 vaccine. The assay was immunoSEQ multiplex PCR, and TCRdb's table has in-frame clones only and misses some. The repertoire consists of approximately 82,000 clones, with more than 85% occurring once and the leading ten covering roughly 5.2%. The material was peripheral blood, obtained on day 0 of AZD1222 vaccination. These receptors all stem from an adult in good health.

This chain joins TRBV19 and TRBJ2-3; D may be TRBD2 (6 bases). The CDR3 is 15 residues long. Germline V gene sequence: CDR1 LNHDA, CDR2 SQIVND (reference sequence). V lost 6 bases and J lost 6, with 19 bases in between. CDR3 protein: CASSPYGGLEDTQYF. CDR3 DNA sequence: TGTGCCAGTAGCCCGTACGGGGGTTTAGAGGATACGCAGTATTTT. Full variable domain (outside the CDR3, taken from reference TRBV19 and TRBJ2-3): DGGITQSPKYLFRKEGQNVTLSCEQNLNHDAMYWYRQDPGQGLRLIYYSQIVNDFQKGDIAEGYSVSREKKESFPLTVTSAQKNPTAFYLCASSPYGGLEDTQYFGPGTRLTVL.

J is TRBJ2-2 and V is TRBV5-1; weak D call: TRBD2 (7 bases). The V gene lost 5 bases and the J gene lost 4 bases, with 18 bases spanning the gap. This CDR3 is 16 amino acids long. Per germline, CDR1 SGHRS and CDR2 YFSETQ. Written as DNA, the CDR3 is TGCGCCAGCAGTAAGGACGCGGGGGCGGTCACCGGGGAGCTGTTTTTT. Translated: CASSKDAGAVTGELFF.

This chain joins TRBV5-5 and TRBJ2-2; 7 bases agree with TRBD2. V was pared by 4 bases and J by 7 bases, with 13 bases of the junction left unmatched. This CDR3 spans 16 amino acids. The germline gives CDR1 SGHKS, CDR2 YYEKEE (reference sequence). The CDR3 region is CASSQITGTTGGELFF. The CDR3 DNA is TGTGCCAGCAGCCAGATAACCGGGACTACGGGCGGGGAGCTGTTTTTT.

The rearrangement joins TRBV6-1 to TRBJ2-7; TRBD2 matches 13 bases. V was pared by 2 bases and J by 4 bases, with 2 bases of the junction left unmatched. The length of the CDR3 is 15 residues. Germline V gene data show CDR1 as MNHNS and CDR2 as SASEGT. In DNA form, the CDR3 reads TGTGCCAGCAGTGAACCGGGACTAGCGGGGTACGAGCAGTACTTC. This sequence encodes CASSEPGLAGYEQYF.

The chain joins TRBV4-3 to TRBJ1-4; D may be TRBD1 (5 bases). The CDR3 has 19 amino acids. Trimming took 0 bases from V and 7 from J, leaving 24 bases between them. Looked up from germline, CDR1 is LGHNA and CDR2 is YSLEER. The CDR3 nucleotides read TGCGCCAGCAGCCAAGATCATCGGGGTATCGGCAGGGAGGTTGAAAAACTGTTTTTT. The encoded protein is CASSQDHRGIGREVEKLFF.

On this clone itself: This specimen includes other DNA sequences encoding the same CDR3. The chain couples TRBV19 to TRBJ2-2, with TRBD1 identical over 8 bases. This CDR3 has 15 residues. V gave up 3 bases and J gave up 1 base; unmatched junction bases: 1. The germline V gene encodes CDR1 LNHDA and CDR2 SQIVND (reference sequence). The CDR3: CASSITGGNTGELFF. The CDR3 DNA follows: TGTGCCAGTAGTATCACAGGGGGGAACACCGGGGAGCTGTTTTTT.